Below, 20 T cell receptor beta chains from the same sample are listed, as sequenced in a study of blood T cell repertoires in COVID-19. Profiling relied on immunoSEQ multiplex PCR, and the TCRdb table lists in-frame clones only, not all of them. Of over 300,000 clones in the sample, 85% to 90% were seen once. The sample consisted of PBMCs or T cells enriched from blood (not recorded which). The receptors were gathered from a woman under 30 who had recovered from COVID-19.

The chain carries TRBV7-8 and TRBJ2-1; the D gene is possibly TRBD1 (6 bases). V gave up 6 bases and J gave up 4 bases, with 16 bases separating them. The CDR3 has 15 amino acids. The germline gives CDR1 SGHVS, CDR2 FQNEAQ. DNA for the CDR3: TGTGCCAGCAGATCAAGGGACATGTTTTACAATGAGCAGTTCTTC. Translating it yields CASRSRDMFYNEQFF.

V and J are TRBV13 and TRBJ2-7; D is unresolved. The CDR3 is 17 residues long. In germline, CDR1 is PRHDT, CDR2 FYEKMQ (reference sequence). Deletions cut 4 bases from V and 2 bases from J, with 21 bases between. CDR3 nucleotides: TGTGCCAGCAGCTCGGTAGCCCTCCGCGGTCGAGCCTACGAGCAGTACTTC. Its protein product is CASSSVALRGRAYEQYF.

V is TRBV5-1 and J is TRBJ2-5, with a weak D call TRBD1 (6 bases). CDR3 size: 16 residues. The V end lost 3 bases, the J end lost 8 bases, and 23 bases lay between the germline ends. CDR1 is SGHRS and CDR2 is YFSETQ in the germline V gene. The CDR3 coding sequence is TGCGCCAGCAGCTACTCCACGGGACAAAAAAGAGAAACCCAGTACTTC. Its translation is CASSYSTGQKRETQYF.

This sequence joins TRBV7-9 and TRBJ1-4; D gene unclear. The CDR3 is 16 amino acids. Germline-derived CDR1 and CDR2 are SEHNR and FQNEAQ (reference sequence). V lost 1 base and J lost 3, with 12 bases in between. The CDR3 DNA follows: TGTGCCAGCAGCTTAGTTCTCGGAGGACCTAATGAAAAACTGTTTTTT. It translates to CASSLVLGGPNEKLFF.

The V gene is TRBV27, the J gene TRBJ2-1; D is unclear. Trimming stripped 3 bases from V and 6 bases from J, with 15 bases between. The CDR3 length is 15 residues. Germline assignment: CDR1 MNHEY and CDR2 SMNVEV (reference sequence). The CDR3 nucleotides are TGTGCCAGCAGTTTCAGCGCGTATGTTGTCAATGAGCAGTTCTTC. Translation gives CASSFSAYVVNEQFF.

The CDR3 DNA follows: TGTGCCAGCAGTACGACTAGCGGGGCGTACAATGAGCAGTTCTTC. Protein sequence: CASSTTSGAYNEQFF. The chain uses TRBV6-4 and TRBJ2-1; 11 bases map to TRBD2. CDR1 MRHNA and CDR2 SNTAGT come from the germline V gene. V was clipped by 5 bases and J by 4 bases; unmatched bases: 4. There are 15 residues in the CDR3.

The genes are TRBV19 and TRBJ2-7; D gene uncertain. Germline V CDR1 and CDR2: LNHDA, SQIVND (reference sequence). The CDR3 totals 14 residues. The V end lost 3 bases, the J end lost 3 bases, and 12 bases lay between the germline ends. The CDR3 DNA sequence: TGTGCCAGTAGTATTAGGCACGGAGACTACGAGCAGTACTTC. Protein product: CASSIRHGDYEQYF.

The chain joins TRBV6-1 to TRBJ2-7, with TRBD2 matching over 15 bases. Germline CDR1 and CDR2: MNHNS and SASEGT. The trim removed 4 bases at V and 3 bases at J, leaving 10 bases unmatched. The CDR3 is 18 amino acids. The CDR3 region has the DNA TGTGCCAGCAGTGCAACCGGGACTAGCGGGGGGCCCTACTACGAGCAGTACTTC. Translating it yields CASSATGTSGGPYYEQYF.

CDR3 coding DNA: TGCGCCAGCAGCTGGGGGACAGAAATAGGGGAGACCCAGTACTTC. Translating gives CASSWGTEIGETQYF. The chain recombines TRBV5-1 with TRBJ2-5; 7 nucleotides line up with TRBD1. CDR3 length: 15 amino acids. V lost 3 bases and J lost 5; bases outside the gene matches: 10. CDR1 and CDR2 (germline): SGHRS, YFSETQ.

The CDR3: CASSLRGRGLDGRPQHF. CDR3 DNA sequence: TGTGCCAGCAGCCTCCGAGGTAGGGGACTAGACGGTCGGCCCCAGCATTTT. The chain combines TRBV21-1 with TRBJ1-5. TRBV21-1 is designated a pseudogene. CDR3 length: 17 amino acids.

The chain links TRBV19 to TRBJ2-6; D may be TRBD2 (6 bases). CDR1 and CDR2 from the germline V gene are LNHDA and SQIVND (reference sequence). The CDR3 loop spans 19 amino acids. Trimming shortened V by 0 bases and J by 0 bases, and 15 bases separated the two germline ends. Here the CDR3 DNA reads TGTGCCAGTAGTATAGATGGGTGGGGGGTCGTCTCTGGGGCCAACGTCCTGACTTTC. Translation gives CASSIDGWGVVSGANVLTF.

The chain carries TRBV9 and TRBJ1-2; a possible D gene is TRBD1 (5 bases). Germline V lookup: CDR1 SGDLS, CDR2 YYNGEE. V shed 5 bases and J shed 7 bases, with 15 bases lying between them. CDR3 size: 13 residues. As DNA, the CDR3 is TGTGCCAGCAGAGGCGGTCAGGGTTCTGGCTACACCTTC. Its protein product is CASRGGQGSGYTF.

The CDR3 region is CASSVGLAGQGNEQFF. The CDR3 region has the DNA TGTGCCAGCAGCGTAGGACTAGCGGGACAAGGGAATGAGCAGTTCTTC. V and J are TRBV9 and TRBJ2-1; 11 bases agree with TRBD2. V gave up 0 bases and J gave up 7 bases; unmatched junction bases: 6. CDR3 length: 16 amino acids. Germline values: CDR1 SGDLS, CDR2 YYNGEE.

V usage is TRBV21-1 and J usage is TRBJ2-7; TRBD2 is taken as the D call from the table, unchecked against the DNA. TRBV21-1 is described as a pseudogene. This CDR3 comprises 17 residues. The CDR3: CASSKGVGGEVGYEQYF. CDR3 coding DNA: TGTGCCAGCAGCAAAGGGGTAGGCGGAGAGGTTGGGTACGAGCAGTACTTC.

This CDR3 reads CATRNYNEQFF. DNA of the CDR3: TGTGCCACTCGTAACTACAATGAGCAGTTCTTC. The V and J genes are TRBV19 and TRBJ2-1; D ambiguous. The germline V gene encodes CDR1 LNHDA and CDR2 SQIVND (reference sequence). Trimming left V 10 bases short and J 3 bases short, with 7 bases between. The CDR3 extends over 11 amino acids. The complete variable domain, with remaining parts taken from reference TRBV19 and TRBJ2-1, reads DGGITQSPKYLFRKEGQNVTLSCEQNLNHDAMYWYRQDPGQGLRLIYYSQIVNDFQKGDIAEGYSVSREKKESFPLTVTSAQKNPTAFYLCATRNYNEQFFGPGTRLTVL.

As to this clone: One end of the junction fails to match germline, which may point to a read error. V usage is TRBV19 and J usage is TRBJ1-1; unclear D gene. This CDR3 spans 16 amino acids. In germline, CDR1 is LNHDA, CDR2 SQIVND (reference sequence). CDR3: CASSIDLRQRNTGAFF. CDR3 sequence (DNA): TGTGCCAGTAGTATAGATCTAAGGCAGCGGAACACTGGAGCTTTCTTT. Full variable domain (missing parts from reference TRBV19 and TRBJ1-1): DGGITQSPKYLFRKEGQNVTLSCEQNLNHDAMYWYRQDPGQGLRLIYYSQIVNDFQKGDIAEGYSVSREKKESFPLTVTSAQKNPTAFYLCASSIDLRQRNTGAFFGQGTRLTVV.

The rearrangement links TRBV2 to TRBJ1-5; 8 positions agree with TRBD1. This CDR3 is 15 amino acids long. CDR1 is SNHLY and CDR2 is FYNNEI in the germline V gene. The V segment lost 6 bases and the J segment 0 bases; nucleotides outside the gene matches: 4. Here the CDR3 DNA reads TGTGCCAGCAGAAGACAGGGGCTTAGCAATCAGCCCCAGCATTTT. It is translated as CASRRQGLSNQPQHF. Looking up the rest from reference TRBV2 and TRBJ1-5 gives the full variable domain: EPEVTQTPSHQVTQMGQEVILRCVPISNHLYFYWYRQILGQKVEFLVSFYNNEISEKSEIFDDQFSVERPDGSNFTLKIRSTKLEDSAMYFCASRRQGLSNQPQHFGDGTRLSIL.

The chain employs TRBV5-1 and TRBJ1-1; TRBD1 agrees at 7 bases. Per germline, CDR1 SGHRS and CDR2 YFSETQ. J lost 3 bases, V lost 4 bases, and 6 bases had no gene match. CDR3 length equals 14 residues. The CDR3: CASSPGTVDTEAFF. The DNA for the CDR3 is TGCGCCAGCAGCCCCGGGACAGTGGACACTGAAGCTTTCTTT.

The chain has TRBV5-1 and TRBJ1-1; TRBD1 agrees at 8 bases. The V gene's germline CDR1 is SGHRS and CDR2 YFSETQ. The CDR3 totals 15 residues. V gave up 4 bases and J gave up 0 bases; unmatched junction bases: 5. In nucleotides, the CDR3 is TGCGCCAGCAGCGCCGGACAGGGCTTGAACACTGAAGCTTTCTTT. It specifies CASSAGQGLNTEAFF.

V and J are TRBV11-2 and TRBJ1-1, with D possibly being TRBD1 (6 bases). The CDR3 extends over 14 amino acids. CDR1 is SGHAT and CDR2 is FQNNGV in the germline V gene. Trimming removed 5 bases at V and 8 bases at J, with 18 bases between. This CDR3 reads CASSPAGGLAEAFF. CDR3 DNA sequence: TGTGCCAGCAGCCCCGCCGGGGGGCTAGCCGAAGCTTTCTTT.